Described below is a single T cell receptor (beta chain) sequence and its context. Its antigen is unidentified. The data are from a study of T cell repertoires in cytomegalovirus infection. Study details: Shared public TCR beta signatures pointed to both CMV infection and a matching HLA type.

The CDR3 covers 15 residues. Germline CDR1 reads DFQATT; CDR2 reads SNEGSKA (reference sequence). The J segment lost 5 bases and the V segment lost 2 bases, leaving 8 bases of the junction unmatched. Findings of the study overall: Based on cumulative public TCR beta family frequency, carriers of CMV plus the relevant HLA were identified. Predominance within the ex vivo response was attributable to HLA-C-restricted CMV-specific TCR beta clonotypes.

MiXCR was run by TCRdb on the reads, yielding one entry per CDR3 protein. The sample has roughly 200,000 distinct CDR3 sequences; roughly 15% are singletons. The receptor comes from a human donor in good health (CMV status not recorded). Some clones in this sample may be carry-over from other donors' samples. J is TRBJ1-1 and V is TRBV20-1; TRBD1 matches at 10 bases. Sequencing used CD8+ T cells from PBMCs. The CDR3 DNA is TGCAGTGCTAGACCCACCGGGACAGGGGAAACTGAAGCTTTCTTT. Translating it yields CSARPTGTGETEAFF.